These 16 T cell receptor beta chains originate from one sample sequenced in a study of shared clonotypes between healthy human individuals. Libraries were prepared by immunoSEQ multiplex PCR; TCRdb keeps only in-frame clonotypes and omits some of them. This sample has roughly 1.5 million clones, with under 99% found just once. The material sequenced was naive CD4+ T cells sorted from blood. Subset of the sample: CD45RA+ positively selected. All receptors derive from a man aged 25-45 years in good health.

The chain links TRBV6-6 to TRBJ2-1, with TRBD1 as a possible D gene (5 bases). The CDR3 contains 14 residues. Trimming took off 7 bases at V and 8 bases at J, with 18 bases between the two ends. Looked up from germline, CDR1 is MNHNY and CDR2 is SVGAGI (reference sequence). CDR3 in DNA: TGTGCCAGCACCCGGACACAGTCTGCCGATGAGCAGTTCTTC. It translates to CASTRTQSADEQFF.

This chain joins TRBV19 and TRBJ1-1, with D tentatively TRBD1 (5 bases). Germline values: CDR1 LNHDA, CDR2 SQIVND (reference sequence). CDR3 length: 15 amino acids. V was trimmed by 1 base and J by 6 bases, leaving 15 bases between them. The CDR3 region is CASSIGGRVGAEAFF. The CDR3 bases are TGTGCCAGTAGTATAGGGGGCAGGGTCGGGGCTGAAGCTTTCTTT.

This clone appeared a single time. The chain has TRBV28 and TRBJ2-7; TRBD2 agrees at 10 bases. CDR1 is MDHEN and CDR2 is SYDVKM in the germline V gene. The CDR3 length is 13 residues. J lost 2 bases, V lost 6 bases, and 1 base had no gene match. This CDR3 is CASRLAGTYEQYF. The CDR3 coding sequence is TGTGCCAGCAGACTAGCGGGAACCTACGAGCAGTACTTC.

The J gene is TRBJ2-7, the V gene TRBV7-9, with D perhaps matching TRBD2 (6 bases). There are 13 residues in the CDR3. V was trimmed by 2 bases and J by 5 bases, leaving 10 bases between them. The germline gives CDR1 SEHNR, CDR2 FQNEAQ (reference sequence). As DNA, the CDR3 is TGTGCCAGCAGCTTATTGGGGGGAAACGAGCAGTACTTC. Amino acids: CASSLLGGNEQYF.

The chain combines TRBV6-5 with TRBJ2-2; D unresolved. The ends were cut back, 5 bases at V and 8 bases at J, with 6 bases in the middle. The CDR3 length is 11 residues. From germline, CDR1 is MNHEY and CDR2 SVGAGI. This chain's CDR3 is CASSLRGELFF. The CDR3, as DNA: TGTGCCAGCAGTCTTCGGGGGGAGCTGTTTTTT.

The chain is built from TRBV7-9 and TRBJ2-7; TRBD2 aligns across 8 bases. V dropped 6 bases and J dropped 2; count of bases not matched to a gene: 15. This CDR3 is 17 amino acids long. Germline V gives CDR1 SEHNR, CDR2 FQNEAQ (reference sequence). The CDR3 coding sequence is TGTGCCAGCAGTCACCCCCCCAGCGGGAGCACTGCCTACGAGCAGTACTTC. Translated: CASSHPPSGSTAYEQYF.

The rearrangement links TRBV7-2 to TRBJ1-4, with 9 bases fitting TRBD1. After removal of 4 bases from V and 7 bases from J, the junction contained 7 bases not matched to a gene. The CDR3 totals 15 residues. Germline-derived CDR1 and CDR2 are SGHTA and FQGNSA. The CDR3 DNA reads TGTGCCAGCAGCTCAGAACAGGGGGCGCTTGAAAAACTGTTTTTT. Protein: CASSSEQGALEKLFF.

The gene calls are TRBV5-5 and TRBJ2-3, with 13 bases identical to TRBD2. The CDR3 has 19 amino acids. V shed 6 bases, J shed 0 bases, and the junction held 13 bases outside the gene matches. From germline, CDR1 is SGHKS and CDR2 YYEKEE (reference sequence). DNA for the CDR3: TGTGCCAGCACCGGAGGGGGGACTAGCGGGATTCCGAGCACAGATACGCAGTATTTT. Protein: CASTGGGTSGIPSTDTQYF.

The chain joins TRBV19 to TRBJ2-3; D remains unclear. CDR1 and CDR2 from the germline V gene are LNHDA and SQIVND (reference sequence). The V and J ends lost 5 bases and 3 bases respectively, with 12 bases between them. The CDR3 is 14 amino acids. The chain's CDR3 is CASSRSSMTDTQYF. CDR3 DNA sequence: TGTGCCAGTAGTCGAAGCTCCATGACAGATACGCAGTATTTT.

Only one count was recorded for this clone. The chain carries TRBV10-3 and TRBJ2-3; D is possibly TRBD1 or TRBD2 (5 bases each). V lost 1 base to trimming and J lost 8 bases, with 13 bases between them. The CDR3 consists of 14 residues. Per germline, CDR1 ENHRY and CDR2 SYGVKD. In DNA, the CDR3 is TGTGCCATCAGTGAGTTGGGACCAAGCGTTACGCAGTATTTT. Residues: CAISELGPSVTQYF.

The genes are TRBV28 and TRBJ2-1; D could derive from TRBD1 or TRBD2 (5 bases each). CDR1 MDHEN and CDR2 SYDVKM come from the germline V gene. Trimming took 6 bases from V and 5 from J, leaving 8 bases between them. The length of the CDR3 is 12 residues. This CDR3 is CASSRDDNEQFF. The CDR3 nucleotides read TGTGCCAGCAGCCGGGACGACAATGAGCAGTTCTTC. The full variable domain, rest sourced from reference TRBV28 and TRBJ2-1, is DVKVTQSSRYLVKRTGEKVFLECVQDMDHENMFWYRQDPGLGLRLIYFSYDVKMKEKGDIPEGYSVSREKKERFSLILESASTNQTSMYLCASSRDDNEQFFGPGTRLTVL.

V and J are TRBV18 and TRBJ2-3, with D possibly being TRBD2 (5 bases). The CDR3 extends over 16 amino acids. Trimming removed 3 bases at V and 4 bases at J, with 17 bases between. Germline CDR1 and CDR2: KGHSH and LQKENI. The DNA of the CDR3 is TGTGCCAGCTCACCTCGCAAAGCGGACCTCGCAGATACGCAGTATTTT. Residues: CASSPRKADLADTQYF.

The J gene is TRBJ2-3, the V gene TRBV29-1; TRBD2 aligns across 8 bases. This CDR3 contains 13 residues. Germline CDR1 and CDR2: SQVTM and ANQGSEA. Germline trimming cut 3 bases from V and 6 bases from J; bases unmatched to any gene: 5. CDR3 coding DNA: TGCAGCGTTGATCGAGCGGGAGTGGATACGCAGTATTTT. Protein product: CSVDRAGVDTQYF.

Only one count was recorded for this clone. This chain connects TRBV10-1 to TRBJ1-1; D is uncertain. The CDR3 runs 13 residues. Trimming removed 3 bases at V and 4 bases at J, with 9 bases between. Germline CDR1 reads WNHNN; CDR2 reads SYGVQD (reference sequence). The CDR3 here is CASSELGSTEAFF. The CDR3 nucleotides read TGCGCCAGCAGTGAACTCGGCAGCACTGAAGCTTTCTTT.

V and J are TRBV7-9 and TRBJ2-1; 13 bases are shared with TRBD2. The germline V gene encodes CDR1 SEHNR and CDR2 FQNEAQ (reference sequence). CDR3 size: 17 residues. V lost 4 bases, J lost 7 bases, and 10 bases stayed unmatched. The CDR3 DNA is TGTGCCAGCAGCTCGTTAACTAGCGGGAGGGCCCTTAATGAGCAGTTCTTC. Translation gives CASSSLTSGRALNEQFF.

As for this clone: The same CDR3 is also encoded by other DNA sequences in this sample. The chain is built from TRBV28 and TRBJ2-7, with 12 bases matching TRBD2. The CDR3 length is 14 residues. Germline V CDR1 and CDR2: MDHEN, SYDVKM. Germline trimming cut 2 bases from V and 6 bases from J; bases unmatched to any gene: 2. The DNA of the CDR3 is TGTGCCAGCAGTTTAGGACTAGCGGGAAGCGAGCAGTACTTC. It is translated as CASSLGLAGSEQYF.